This entry lists 3 T cell receptor beta chains sequenced from one sample in a study of T cells in tuberculosis. Time point here: new active TB diagnosis, blood taken before or within 7 days of starting treatment. Data came from immunoSEQ multiplex PCR; TCRdb stores just in-frame clones and leaves some out. Among 22,000 or so clones listed, under 85% were seen once. The input for sequencing was PBMCs, taken at tuberculosis diagnosis. These receptor sequences come from an adult with tuberculosis.

V is TRBV9 and J is TRBJ2-3; 7 nucleotides agree with TRBD1. The CDR3 sequence is 15 residues long. J lost 0 bases, V lost 4 bases, and 5 bases had no gene match. The V gene's germline CDR1 is SGDLS and CDR2 YYNGEE. CDR3 DNA: TGTGCCAGCAGCCCCGGGACAGCTAGCACAGATACGCAGTATTTT. It yields the protein CASSPGTASTDTQYF. Combining the CDR3 with reference TRBV9 and TRBJ2-3 gives the whole variable domain DSGVTQTPKHLITATGQRVTLRCSPRSGDLSVYWYQQSLDQGLQFLIQYYNGEERAKGNILERFSAQQFPDLHSELNLSSLELGDSALYFCASSPGTASTDTQYFGPGTRLTVL.

The chain joins TRBV15 to TRBJ2-1, with 7 bases fitting TRBD1. Germline assignment: CDR1 LNHNV and CDR2 YYDKDF (reference sequence). The CDR3 covers 15 residues. Unmatched junction bases numbered 5, after V lost 2 bases and J lost 4 bases. The CDR3 loop is CATSRSTGAYNEQFF. CDR3 sequence (DNA): TGTGCCACCAGCAGATCTACAGGGGCTTACAATGAGCAGTTCTTC.

V and J are TRBV5-5 and TRBJ2-1, with 10 bases aligning to TRBD2. This CDR3 region has 16 residues. Germline V lookup: CDR1 SGHKS, CDR2 YYEKEE (reference sequence). V was pared by 0 bases and J by 9 bases, with 9 bases of the junction left unmatched. The DNA for the CDR3 is TGTGCCAGCAGCTTGGCGCTAGCGGGAGTGTGGCTTGAGCAGTTCTTC. Translated: CASSLALAGVWLEQFF.